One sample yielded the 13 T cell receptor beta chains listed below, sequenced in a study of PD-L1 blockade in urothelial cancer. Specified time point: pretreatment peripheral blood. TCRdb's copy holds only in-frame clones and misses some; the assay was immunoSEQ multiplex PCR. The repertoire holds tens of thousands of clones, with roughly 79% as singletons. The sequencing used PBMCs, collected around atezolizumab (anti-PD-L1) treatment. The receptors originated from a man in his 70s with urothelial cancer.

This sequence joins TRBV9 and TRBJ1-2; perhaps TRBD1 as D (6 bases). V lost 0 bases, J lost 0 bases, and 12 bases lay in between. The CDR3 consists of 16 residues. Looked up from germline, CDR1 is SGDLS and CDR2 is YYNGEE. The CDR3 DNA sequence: TGTGCCAGCAGCGTAGGAGGGGGGGGGACTAACTATGGCTACACCTTC. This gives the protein CASSVGGGGTNYGYTF. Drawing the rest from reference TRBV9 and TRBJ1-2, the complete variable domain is DSGVTQTPKHLITATGQRVTLRCSPRSGDLSVYWYQQSLDQGLQFLIQYYNGEERAKGNILERFSAQQFPDLHSELNLSSLELGDSALYFCASSVGGGGTNYGYTFGSGTRLTVV.

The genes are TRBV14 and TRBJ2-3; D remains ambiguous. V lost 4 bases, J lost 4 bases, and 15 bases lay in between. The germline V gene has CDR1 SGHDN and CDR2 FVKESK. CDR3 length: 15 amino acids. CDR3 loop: CASSRNRGFSDTQYF. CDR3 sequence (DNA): TGTGCCAGCAGCCGTAATAGAGGATTTTCAGATACGCAGTATTTT.

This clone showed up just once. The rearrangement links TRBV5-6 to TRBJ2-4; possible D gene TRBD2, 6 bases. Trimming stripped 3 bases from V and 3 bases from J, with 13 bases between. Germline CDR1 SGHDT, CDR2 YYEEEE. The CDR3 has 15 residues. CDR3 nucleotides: TGTGCCAGCAGCTCGTCCTCCGGGGGCAAAAACATTCAGTACTTC. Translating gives CASSSSSGGKNIQYF.

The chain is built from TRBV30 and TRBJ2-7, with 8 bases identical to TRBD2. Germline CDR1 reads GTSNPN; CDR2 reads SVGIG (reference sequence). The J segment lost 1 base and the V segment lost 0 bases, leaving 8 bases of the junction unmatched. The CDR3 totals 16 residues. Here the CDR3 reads CAWSVFPAGDSYEQYF. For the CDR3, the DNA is TGTGCCTGGAGTGTATTCCCAGCGGGAGATTCCTACGAGCAGTACTTC.

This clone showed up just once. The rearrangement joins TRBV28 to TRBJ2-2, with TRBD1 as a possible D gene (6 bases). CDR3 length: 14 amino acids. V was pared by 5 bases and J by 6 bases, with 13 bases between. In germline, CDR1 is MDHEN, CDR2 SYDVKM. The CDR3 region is CASSSWTASGELFF. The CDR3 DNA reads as TGTGCCAGCAGTAGTTGGACAGCCTCCGGGGAGCTGTTTTTT.

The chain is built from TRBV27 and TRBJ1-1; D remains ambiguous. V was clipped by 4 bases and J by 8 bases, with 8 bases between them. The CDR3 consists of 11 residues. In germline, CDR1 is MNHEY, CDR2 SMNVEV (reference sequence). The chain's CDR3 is CASSSYREAFF. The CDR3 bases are TGTGCCAGCAGTTCGTACAGAGAAGCTTTCTTT.

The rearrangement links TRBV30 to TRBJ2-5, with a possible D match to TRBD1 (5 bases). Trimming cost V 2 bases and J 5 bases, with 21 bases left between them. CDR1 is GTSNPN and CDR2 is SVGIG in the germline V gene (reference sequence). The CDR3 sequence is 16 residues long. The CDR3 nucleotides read TGTGCCTGGAGTATAACCCTTACAGGATTTGGGGAGACCCAGTACTTC. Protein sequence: CAWSITLTGFGETQYF.

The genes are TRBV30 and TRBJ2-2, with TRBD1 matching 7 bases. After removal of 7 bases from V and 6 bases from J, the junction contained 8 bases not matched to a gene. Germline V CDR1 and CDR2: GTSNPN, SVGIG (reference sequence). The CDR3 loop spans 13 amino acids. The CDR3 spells CAYLGTVPGELFF. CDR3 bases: TGTGCCTACCTTGGGACAGTTCCCGGGGAGCTGTTTTTT.

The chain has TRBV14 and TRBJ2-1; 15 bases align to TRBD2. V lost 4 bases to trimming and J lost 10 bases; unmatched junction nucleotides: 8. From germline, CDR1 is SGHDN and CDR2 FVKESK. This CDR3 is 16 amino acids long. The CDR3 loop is CASSPAGLAGGGEQFF. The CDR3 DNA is TGTGCCAGCAGCCCAGCCGGACTAGCGGGAGGGGGCGAGCAGTTCTTC.

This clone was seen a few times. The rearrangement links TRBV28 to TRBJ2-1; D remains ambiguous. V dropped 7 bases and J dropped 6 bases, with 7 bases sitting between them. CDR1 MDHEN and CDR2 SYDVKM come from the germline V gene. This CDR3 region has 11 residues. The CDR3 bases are TGTGCCAGCAAGCATCGCAATGAGCAGTTCTTC. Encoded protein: CASKHRNEQFF.

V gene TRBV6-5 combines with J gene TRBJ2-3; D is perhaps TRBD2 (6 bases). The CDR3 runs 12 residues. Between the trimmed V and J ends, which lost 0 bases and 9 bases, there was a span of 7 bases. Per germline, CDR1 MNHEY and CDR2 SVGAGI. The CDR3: CASSYSGLTQYF. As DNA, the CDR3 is TGTGCCAGCAGTTACTCGGGACTCACGCAGTATTTT.

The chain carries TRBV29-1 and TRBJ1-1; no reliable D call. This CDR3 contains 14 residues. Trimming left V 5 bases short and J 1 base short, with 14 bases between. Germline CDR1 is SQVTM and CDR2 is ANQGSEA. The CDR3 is CSVNLLARNTEAFF. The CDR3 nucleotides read TGCAGCGTTAACCTACTCGCGAGGAACACTGAAGCTTTCTTT.

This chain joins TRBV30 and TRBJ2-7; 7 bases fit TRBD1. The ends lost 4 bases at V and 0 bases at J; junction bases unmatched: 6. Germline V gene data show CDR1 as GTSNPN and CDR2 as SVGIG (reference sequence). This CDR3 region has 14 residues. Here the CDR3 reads CAWTRQGYSYEQYF. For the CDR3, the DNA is TGTGCCTGGACGCGACAGGGATACTCCTACGAGCAGTACTTC.